The present entry profiles one TCR beta chain with its context. This sample is drawn from a study of blood T cell repertoires in COVID-19. Looking at the study overall: Material from acute and convalescent COVID-19 was sourced from the United States, Italy and Spain.

CDR1 is LGHNT, CDR2 FRNRAP, per germline. The CDR3 is 11 amino acids. V was cut by 5 bases and J by 8 bases, with 7 bases left in between. In the authors' methods: Using reference gene primer amplification, nucleated cell counts were estimated. This table comes from immunoSEQ multiplex PCR, and its TCRdb copy is limited to in-frame clones, with some not included. The V and J calls and clone size were taken over from that table, and D and trimming were inferred from the DNA. The sample yields 300,000 to 350,000 clones, approximately 86% seen once. The sequence derives from a young man with active or convalescent COVID-19. The chain is built from TRBV12-5 and TRBJ2-1; D may be TRBD1 (5 bases). Input material: peripheral blood. CDR3 bases: TGTGCTAGTGGTCAGGGCTATGAGCAGTTCTTC. Protein product: CASGQGYEQFF.